This T cell receptor beta chain originates from a study of immune characterization of retroperitoneal liposarcoma (dated by TCRdb to between 2018 and 2020). The sample holds a few counts of this clonotype. What this receptor recognizes is not known. Per-base quality was not reported, and no clone a single base away is much larger than it. The library was generated by PCR. Instrument on record: NextSeq 500. The public reads were run again by TCRdb, first through fastp at Q25 and then through MiXCR, and only productive beta chains were kept. One record per CDR3 amino acid sequence lists the most common genes and DNA. The sample table records around 7,000 distinct CDR3 sequences; about 29% of these occur just once. The ten largest account for 25% to 35% of the sample. The receptor comes from a female donor with retroperitoneal liposarcoma. Input material: tumor tissue.

The CDR3 is CASSYSEGIYEQYF. The nucleotides read TGTGCCAGCAGTTACTCAGAGGGGATCTACGAGCAGTACTTC. Recombination linked TRBV6-6 to TRBJ2-1; the D gene cannot be resolved beyond TRBD1 or TRBD2, each matching 5 bases. The tail of the sequence fits TRBJ2-7 better, so the J call may be wrong. Via the germline V gene (reference sequence), CDR1 is MNHNY and CDR2 SVGAGI. The CDR3 starts with the cysteine, ends with the phenylalanine, and has 14 residues. The sequence is cut down to CDR3 DNA, 42 bases in frame from base 1.